The 18 T cell receptor beta chains below all came from one sample that was sequenced in a study of OX40 agonist ivuxolimab in advanced cancers. The table came from immunoSEQ multiplex PCR; TCRdb's copy has only in-frame clones and leaves some out. The sample contains some 21,000 clones, around 85% of which appear only once. The specimen was CD4+ or CD8+ T cells sorted from blood, collected in a trial of the OX40 agonist ivuxolimab. The receptors derive from an adult with an advanced solid tumor such as melanoma, head and neck, liver or kidney cancer.

This sequence joins TRBV5-1 and TRBJ2-3; 8 bases are a match to TRBD2. This CDR3 region has 17 residues. Losses at the gene ends were 0 bases for V and 2 bases for J; bases not matched to a gene: 8. Germline CDR1 and CDR2: SGHRS and YFSETQ. CDR3 coding DNA: TGCGCCAGCAGCTTGGTTGGGCTAGCGGGCCCCACAGATACGCAGTATTTT. Its translation is CASSLVGLAGPTDTQYF. Using reference TRBV5-1 and TRBJ2-3 for the parts outside the CDR3, the full variable domain is KAGVTQTPRYLIKTRGQQVTLSCSPISGHRSVSWYQQTPGQGLQFLFEYFSETQRNKGNFPGRFSGRQFSNSRSEMNVSTLELGDSALYLCASSLVGLAGPTDTQYFGPGTRLTVL.

The chain has TRBV5-6 and TRBJ1-5; D is possibly TRBD1 (5 bases). The CDR3 has 14 amino acids. Looked up from germline, CDR1 is SGHDT and CDR2 is YYEEEE. V lost 5 bases, J lost 1 base, and 10 bases lay in between. DNA for the CDR3: TGTGCCAGCAGTTCTGGGGCCAGCAATCAGCCCCAGCATTTT. Translation gives CASSSGASNQPQHF.

This sequence joins TRBV27 and TRBJ2-1, with 9 bases aligning to TRBD2. Germline CDR1 reads MNHEY; CDR2 reads SMNVEV (reference sequence). Trimming removed 6 bases from V and 0 bases from J; junction bases left unmatched: 0. The CDR3 extends over 14 amino acids. Here the CDR3 DNA reads TGTGCCAGCAGGCGGGGGGGCTCCTACAATGAGCAGTTCTTC. This codes for CASRRGGSYNEQFF.

The chain uses TRBV6-1 and TRBJ1-1; TRBD1 agrees at 9 bases. CDR1 MNHNS and CDR2 SASEGT come from the germline V gene. Trimming cost V 6 bases and J 5 bases; bases outside gene matches: 7. This CDR3 spans 14 amino acids. The CDR3 protein is CASSLGQGLTEAFF. The CDR3 coding sequence is TGTGCCAGCAGCCTGGGACAGGGATTAACTGAAGCTTTCTTT.

This clone has a single count. The chain carries TRBV19 and TRBJ1-1; 8 bases map to TRBD1. Germline V gene lookup returns CDR1 LNHDA and CDR2 SQIVND (reference sequence). The CDR3 has 15 amino acids. J gave up 4 bases and V 1 base, and 5 bases lay outside the gene matches. The CDR3 nucleotides read TGTGCCAGTAGTATAGGAGACAGGGGTAGCACTGAAGCTTTCTTT. Its translation is CASSIGDRGSTEAFF.

The genes are TRBV30 and TRBJ2-2; the D is unclear. Germline V lookup: CDR1 GTSNPN, CDR2 SVGIG (reference sequence). This CDR3 comprises 15 residues. V lost 0 bases to trimming and J lost 7 bases, with 15 bases between them. CDR3 sequence: CAWSVRLGFDGELFF. DNA for the CDR3: TGTGCCTGGAGTGTACGGTTGGGATTCGACGGGGAGCTGTTTTTT.

CDR3 region: CASSYGQADYGYTF. The CDR3 coding sequence is TGTGCCAGCAGTTATGGGCAGGCCGACTATGGCTACACCTTC. The V call is TRBV6-5, the J call TRBJ1-2; no clear D. Trimming cost V 3 bases and J 3 bases, with 11 bases left between them. The CDR3 is made up of 14 amino acids. Germline CDR1 is MNHEY and CDR2 is SVGAGI.

CDR3 amino acids: CASSERAVRGAETQYF. In DNA, the CDR3 is TGCGCCAGCAGTGAAAGAGCGGTCAGGGGGGCGGAGACCCAGTACTTC. The chain employs TRBV10-2 and TRBJ2-5; perhaps TRBD1 as D (7 bases). The germline CDR1 and CDR2 sequences are WSHSY and SAAADI. CDR3 length: 16 amino acids. Between the trimmed V and J ends, which lost 3 bases and 5 bases, there was a span of 19 bases.

V gene TRBV7-6 combines with J gene TRBJ1-6; D is perhaps TRBD1 (5 bases). Trimming took off 6 bases at V and 9 bases at J, with 12 bases between the two ends. The CDR3 loop spans 13 amino acids. The germline V gene has CDR1 SGHVS and CDR2 FNYEAQ. This CDR3 is CASSTGYPSPLHF. The CDR3 region has the DNA TGTGCCAGCAGTACAGGATACCCTTCACCCCTCCACTTT.

This clone was seen only once. The V gene is TRBV5-4, the J gene TRBJ2-3; the match to TRBD2 covers 11 bases. V lost 4 bases and J lost 4; bases outside the gene matches: 8. This CDR3 is 16 amino acids long. Germline loops: CDR1 SGHNT, CDR2 YYREEE (reference sequence). This chain's CDR3 is CASSRITSGSADTQYF. CDR3 bases: TGTGCCAGCAGCCGAATAACTAGCGGGAGTGCAGATACGCAGTATTTT.

The gene calls are TRBV11-2 and TRBJ2-1; the match to TRBD1 covers 7 bases. From germline, CDR1 is SGHAT and CDR2 FQNNGV. V lost 5 bases to trimming and J lost 4 bases; unmatched junction nucleotides: 11. The CDR3 totals 16 residues. The CDR3 coding sequence is TGTGCCAGCAGCGCACTACAGGGGCCCACTTACAATGAGCAGTTCTTC. Translation: CASSALQGPTYNEQFF. Combining the CDR3 with reference TRBV11-2 and TRBJ2-1 gives the whole variable domain EAGVAQSPRYKIIEKRQSVAFWCNPISGHATLYWYQQILGQGPKLLIQFQNNGVVDDSQLPKDRFSAERLKGVDSTLKIQPAKLEDSAVYLCASSALQGPTYNEQFFGPGTRLTVL.

This chain links TRBV11-3 with TRBJ2-7; D is unclear. CDR3 length: 12 amino acids. The germline gives CDR1 SGHNT, CDR2 YENEEA. V was trimmed by 4 bases and J by 7 bases, leaving 11 bases between them. The CDR3 loop reads CASSSSKVEQYF. CDR3 in DNA: TGTGCCAGCAGCTCCTCAAAGGTTGAGCAGTACTTC.

This sequence joins TRBV6-6 and TRBJ2-1; TRBD1 might be the D (5 bases). This CDR3 comprises 13 residues. The V gene lost 4 bases and the J gene lost 2 bases, with 6 bases spanning the gap. Germline CDR1 is MNHNY and CDR2 is SVGAGI (reference sequence). CDR3 DNA: TGTGCCAGCAGTTCGACAGCCTACAATGAGCAGTTCTTC. It translates to CASSSTAYNEQFF.

The gene calls are TRBV7-6 and TRBJ2-3, with D perhaps matching TRBD1 or TRBD2 (6 bases each). The CDR3 contains 17 residues. Per germline, CDR1 SGHVS and CDR2 FNYEAQ. Trimming pared 4 bases from V and 1 base from J, leaving 18 bases between. CDR3 region: CASSSSTRGSGTDTQYF. The CDR3 nucleotides are TGTGCCAGCAGCTCATCGACTAGGGGGTCGGGCACAGATACGCAGTATTTT.

The chain is built from TRBV6-9 and TRBJ2-1; 13 nucleotides agree with TRBD2. Germline V gene lookup returns CDR1 MNHGY and CDR2 SVAAGI. Trimming cost V 3 bases and J 8 bases; bases outside gene matches: 7. This CDR3 region has 16 residues. The CDR3 region has the DNA TGTGCCAGCAGTTACACTAGCGGGAGGGCCTTGTATGAGCAGTTCTTC. Its translation: CASSYTSGRALYEQFF.

This chain uses TRBV7-8 with TRBJ2-1, with D possibly matching TRBD2 (5 bases). This CDR3 comprises 15 residues. The germline V gene encodes CDR1 SGHVS and CDR2 FQNEAQ. The V and J ends lost 5 bases and 1 base respectively, with 12 bases between them. CDR3 amino acids: CASSLSGVSYNEQFF. CDR3 DNA sequence: TGTGCCAGCAGCCTCAGCGGAGTATCCTACAATGAGCAGTTCTTC.

The rearrangement uses TRBV6-1 and TRBJ2-3; possibly TRBD2 for D (6 bases). The CDR3 consists of 15 residues. Germline V lookup: CDR1 MNHNS, CDR2 SASEGT. V was clipped by 6 bases and J by 1 base, with 14 bases between them. DNA for the CDR3: TGTGCCAGCAGAGGAGCGGGCCGGGGCACAGATACGCAGTATTTT. It codes for CASRGAGRGTDTQYF.

The chain employs TRBV6-5 and TRBJ2-1, with D perhaps TRBD1 (6 bases). The CDR3 runs 15 residues. The V gene lost 11 bases and the J gene lost 6 bases, with 23 bases spanning the gap. Germline V lookup: CDR1 MNHEY, CDR2 SVGAGI. The CDR3 here is CAVQVGGWGGNEQFF. CDR3 coding DNA: TGTGCCGTACAGGTTGGGGGCTGGGGTGGCAATGAGCAGTTCTTC.